This passage covers 31 T cell receptor beta chains from one sample sequenced in a study of blood T cell repertoires in COVID-19. TCRdb's table, derived via immunoSEQ multiplex PCR, lists solely in-frame clones and lacks some. The sample holds more than 85,000 clones, approximately 89% seen once. Sequencing was carried out using peripheral blood. These receptors originate from a man between 60 and 75 years old with acute or convalescent COVID-19.

V usage is TRBV24-1 and J usage is TRBJ2-2, with D maybe TRBD2 (6 bases). The CDR3 has 15 residues. V shed 4 bases and J shed 6 bases, with 14 bases lying between them. CDR1 KGHDR and CDR2 SFDVKD come from the germline V gene. This chain's CDR3 is CATSDLGGSAGELFF. The CDR3 DNA reads TGTGCCACCAGTGACCTAGGAGGGTCCGCCGGGGAGCTGTTTTTT.

As for this clone: Different DNA sequences within this sample yield the same CDR3. The V gene is TRBV27, the J gene TRBJ1-2; weak D call: TRBD1 (5 bases). Trimming stripped 3 bases from V and 8 bases from J, with 13 bases between. Germline V gene sequence: CDR1 MNHEY, CDR2 SMNVEV (reference sequence). There are 13 residues in the CDR3. The CDR3 loop reads CASSLGQGGGYTF. In DNA, the CDR3 is TGTGCCAGCAGTTTGGGGCAGGGAGGAGGCTACACCTTC.

This clone was counted only a few times. In DNA, the CDR3 is TGTGCCAGCAGTGAGGGGCAGGGAAAGGCTGAAGCTTTCTTT. Protein: CASSEGQGKAEAFF. The chain combines TRBV2 with TRBJ1-1, with a tentative D call TRBD1 (5 bases). V shed 3 bases and J shed 6 bases, with 14 bases lying between them. The CDR3 is 14 amino acids. CDR1 is SNHLY, CDR2 FYNNEI, per germline.

The J gene is TRBJ2-3, the V gene TRBV6-5, with D maybe TRBD1 (6 bases). The V gene lost 7 bases and the J gene lost 0 bases, with 14 bases spanning the gap. The CDR3 sequence is 15 residues long. In germline, CDR1 is MNHEY, CDR2 SVGAGI. The CDR3 DNA reads as TGTGCCAGCAAGACCGGGACAACTAGCACAGATACGCAGTATTTT. Translated, it gives CASKTGTTSTDTQYF.

The chain combines TRBV6-5 with TRBJ2-3; no clear D gene. Germline loops: CDR1 MNHEY, CDR2 SVGAGI. The CDR3 consists of 15 residues. Trimming pared 0 bases from V and 2 bases from J, leaving 9 bases between. The CDR3 protein is CASSYSKSHTDTQYF. CDR3 sequence (DNA): TGTGCCAGCAGTTACTCGAAAAGCCACACAGATACGCAGTATTTT.

The CDR3 DNA follows: TGTGCCAGCAGCGTAGGCGGGCAGGAAAAAGGCTACACCTTC. Translation gives CASSVGGQEKGYTF. The chain recombines TRBV9 with TRBJ1-2; the D is unclear. Per the germline V gene, CDR1 is SGDLS and CDR2 is YYNGEE. The V end was cut by 0 bases, the J end by 8 bases, with 14 bases between. The CDR3 has 14 residues.

The chain couples TRBV30 to TRBJ2-5, with no clear D. CDR1 and CDR2 (germline): GTSNPN, SVGIG (reference sequence). V was pared by 0 bases and J by 1 base, with 3 bases between. The CDR3 length is 12 residues. CDR3 loop: CAWSVLQETQYF. The CDR3 DNA sequence: TGTGCCTGGAGTGTTCTCCAAGAGACCCAGTACTTC.

This sequence joins TRBV30 and TRBJ1-5; D ambiguous. Trimming cost V 1 base and J 6 bases, with 13 bases left between them. The CDR3 loop spans 14 amino acids. CDR1 is GTSNPN and CDR2 is SVGIG in the germline V gene (reference sequence). CDR3 sequence reads: CAWSEGRFGQPQHF. CDR3 DNA: TGTGCCTGGAGTGAAGGCAGGTTCGGTCAGCCCCAGCATTTT.

The gene calls are TRBV30 and TRBJ2-1; D uncertain. Trimming took off 6 bases at V and 0 bases at J, with 15 bases between the two ends. Germline CDR1 reads GTSNPN; CDR2 reads SVGIG (reference sequence). This CDR3 is 15 amino acids long. The CDR3 nucleotides are TGTGCCTGTACCCGAGAGGTCAGCTCCTACAATGAGCAGTTCTTC. Translated, it gives CACTREVSSYNEQFF.

This rearrangement joins TRBV3-1 (or the pseudogene TRBV3-2) to TRBJ2-5; maybe TRBD1 (5 bases). This CDR3 comprises 15 residues. The V end lost 3 bases, the J end lost 1 base, and 12 bases lay between the germline ends. Germline V gene sequence: CDR1 LGHDT, CDR2 YNNKEL (reference sequence). The CDR3 sequence: CASSHFGQLQETQYF. DNA of the CDR3: TGTGCCAGCAGCCATTTTGGACAACTCCAAGAGACCCAGTACTTC.

This chain's CDR3 is CASSNAWGGDNEQFF. CDR3 sequence (DNA): TGTGCCAGCAGTAACGCTTGGGGAGGCGACAATGAGCAGTTCTTC. The rearrangement uses TRBV6-6 and TRBJ2-1; maybe TRBD2 (6 bases). With 5 bases removed from V and 5 bases from J, the gap between germline ends came to 16 bases. Germline V gene data show CDR1 as MNHNY and CDR2 as SVGAGI (reference sequence). The CDR3 sequence is 15 residues long.

The gene calls are TRBV9 and TRBJ2-1, with a possible D match to TRBD2 (6 bases). Germline V gene data show CDR1 as SGDLS and CDR2 as YYNGEE. The CDR3 is 15 amino acids. Trimming removed 3 bases at V and 4 bases at J, with 14 bases between. The CDR3 sequence is CASSALAAQYNEQFF. As DNA, the CDR3 is TGTGCCAGCAGCGCCTTAGCGGCACAATACAATGAGCAGTTCTTC. The whole variable domain, filled in from reference TRBV9 and TRBJ2-1, reads DSGVTQTPKHLITATGQRVTLRCSPRSGDLSVYWYQQSLDQGLQFLIQYYNGEERAKGNILERFSAQQFPDLHSELNLSSLELGDSALYFCASSALAAQYNEQFFGPGTRLTVL.

This chain connects TRBV9 to TRBJ1-4; D not resolved. The CDR3 contains 15 residues. Germline V gene data show CDR1 as SGDLS and CDR2 as YYNGEE. V was cut by 0 bases and J by 4 bases, with 10 bases left in between. In DNA, the CDR3 is TGTGCCAGCAGCGTAGGAAGGCAGGATAATGAAAAACTGTTTTTT. It translates to CASSVGRQDNEKLFF.

This clone was detected only once. The CDR3 DNA sequence: TGTGCCAGCAGCTTAGAGGGGGGGCTAGGCGGAGCTTTCTTT. This encodes CASSLEGGLGGAFF. V is TRBV11-3 and J is TRBJ1-1, with a possible D match to TRBD1 (6 bases). Trimming removed 0 bases from V and 10 bases from J, with 15 bases in between. The CDR3 sequence is 14 residues long. CDR1 and CDR2 from the germline V gene are SGHNT and YENEEA.

This chain joins TRBV6-6 and TRBJ2-7, with 9 bases that match TRBD1. The CDR3 loop spans 15 amino acids. The germline CDR1 and CDR2 sequences are MNHNY and SVGAGI (reference sequence). J lost 0 bases, V lost 6 bases, and 6 bases had no gene match. The CDR3 loop reads CASSQGQGYSYEQYV. The CDR3 nucleotides read TGTGCCAGCAGCCAAGGACAGGGGTACTCCTACGAGCAGTACGTC.

On this clone: An end of the junction does not agree with germline; a read error may underlie this. The chain recombines TRBV19 with TRBJ2-2, with D possibly TRBD2 on 7 matching bases. This CDR3 is built from 21 residues. Per the germline V gene, CDR1 is LNHDA and CDR2 is SQIVND (reference sequence). The CDR3 DNA sequence: TGTGCCAGAAGTAATCTTCGGCGGGGGCGGCTAAAATTCGCGAACACCGGGGAGCTGTTTTTT. This codes for CARSNLRRGRLKFANTGELFF.

V and J are TRBV2 and TRBJ1-1, with 7 bases identical to TRBD1. Germline loops: CDR1 SNHLY, CDR2 FYNNEI. The CDR3 sequence is 15 residues long. V shed 2 bases, J shed 4 bases, and the junction held 7 bases outside the gene matches. The CDR3 DNA reads as TGTGCCAGCAGTGAACTGACAGGGATGGGCACTGAAGCTTTCTTT. Its translation is CASSELTGMGTEAFF. The whole variable domain, remainder taken from reference TRBV2 and TRBJ1-1, is EPEVTQTPSHQVTQMGQEVILRCVPISNHLYFYWYRQILGQKVEFLVSFYNNEISEKSEIFDDQFSVERPDGSNFTLKIRSTKLEDSAMYFCASSELTGMGTEAFFGQGTRLTVV.

This chain uses TRBV11-2 with TRBJ1-2; D is undetermined. The CDR3 extends over 14 amino acids. Per germline, CDR1 SGHAT and CDR2 FQNNGV. V lost 5 bases to trimming and J lost 5 bases, with 15 bases between them. CDR3 in amino acids: CASSPREEGYGYTF. The DNA for the CDR3 is TGTGCCAGCAGCCCCCGGGAGGAAGGATATGGCTACACCTTC.

This clone appeared a single time. The genes are TRBV7-2 and TRBJ2-1, with D uncertain. The CDR3 loop spans 13 amino acids. Trimming took 4 bases from V and 10 from J, leaving 14 bases between them. CDR1 SGHTA and CDR2 FQGNSA come from the germline V gene. CDR3 residues: CASSSAAPSEQFF. For the CDR3, the DNA is TGTGCCAGCAGCTCGGCGGCGCCGAGCGAGCAGTTCTTC. Filled out from reference TRBV7-2 and TRBJ2-1, the complete variable domain reads GAGVSQSPSNKVTEKGKDVELRCDPISGHTALYWYRQSLGQGLEFLIYFQGNSAPDKSGLPSDRFSAERTGGSVSTLTIQRTQQEDSAVYLCASSSAAPSEQFFGPGTRLTVL.

The rearrangement joins TRBV7-9 to TRBJ1-5; D gene unclear. V was trimmed by 5 bases and J by 1 base, leaving 12 bases between them. This CDR3 has 15 amino acids. The germline gives CDR1 SEHNR, CDR2 FQNEAQ (reference sequence). CDR3 nucleotides: TGTGCCAGCAGCCCAGGTCCTAACAGCAATCAGCCCCAGCATTTT. It encodes CASSPGPNSNQPQHF. The variable domain in full, with the rest retrieved from reference TRBV7-9 and TRBJ1-5, is DTGVSQNPRHKITKRGQNVTFRCDPISEHNRLYWYRQTLGQGPEFLTYFQNEAQLEKSRLLSDRFSAERPKGSFSTLEIQRTEQGDSAMYLCASSPGPNSNQPQHFGDGTRLSIL.

This clone was found once. The rearrangement links TRBV5-1 to TRBJ1-2, with D tentatively TRBD1 (5 bases). The germline gives CDR1 SGHRS, CDR2 YFSETQ. Trimming removed 4 bases at V and 5 bases at J, with 12 bases between. The CDR3 length is 13 residues. The CDR3 DNA reads TGCGCCAGCAGCCCGCGGGGGGAGTATGGCTACACCTTC. The encoded protein is CASSPRGEYGYTF.

V usage is TRBV21-1 and J usage is TRBJ2-2; the table's D call TRBD2 went unverified against the DNA. TRBV21-1 is assigned pseudogene status. The CDR3 sequence is 16 residues long. DNA of the CDR3: TGTGCCAGCAGCAAAGTTAGCGGGAGTGCCACCGGGGAGCTGTTTTTT. This translates into CASSKVSGSATGELFF.

The rearrangement joins TRBV18 to TRBJ1-1; no definite D call. Trimming left V 3 bases short and J 7 bases short, with 12 bases between. The germline CDR1 and CDR2 sequences are KGHSH and LQKENI. The length of the CDR3 is 13 residues. CDR3 nucleotides: TGTGCCAGCTCACCGAGGGCAGCCTTTGAAGCTTTCTTT. As protein: CASSPRAAFEAFF.

V and J are TRBV19 and TRBJ1-1, with a weak D call TRBD1 (6 bases). Trimming shortened V by 3 bases and J by 4 bases, and 15 bases separated the two germline ends. CDR1 LNHDA and CDR2 SQIVND come from the germline V gene (reference sequence). This CDR3 contains 15 residues. The CDR3 bases are TGTGCCAGTAGTATTTCGGCAGGGGTAGGCACTGAAGCTTTCTTT. Protein sequence: CASSISAGVGTEAFF.

The chain links TRBV5-1 to TRBJ1-4; TRBD1 aligns across 8 bases. Germline values: CDR1 SGHRS, CDR2 YFSETQ. The CDR3 runs 15 residues. V lost 2 bases, J lost 7 bases, and 7 bases stayed unmatched. The CDR3 sequence is CASSLRTGSGEKLFF. As DNA, the CDR3 is TGCGCCAGCAGCTTACGGACAGGGTCGGGTGAAAAACTGTTTTTT. The variable domain in full, with the rest retrieved from reference TRBV5-1 and TRBJ1-4, is KAGVTQTPRYLIKTRGQQVTLSCSPISGHRSVSWYQQTPGQGLQFLFEYFSETQRNKGNFPGRFSGRQFSNSRSEMNVSTLELGDSALYLCASSLRTGSGEKLFFGSGTQLSVL.

V usage is TRBV4-1 and J usage is TRBJ1-1, with no clear D. V was cut by 2 bases and J by 0 bases, with 10 bases left in between. Germline V gene sequence: CDR1 MGHRA, CDR2 YSYEKL. The CDR3 contains 15 residues. The chain's CDR3 is CASSQFPVMNTEAFF. The CDR3 DNA reads as TGCGCCAGCAGCCAATTTCCGGTTATGAACACTGAAGCTTTCTTT.

The J gene is TRBJ2-2, the V gene TRBV7-3, with 7 bases that match TRBD2. The V and J ends lost 4 bases and 5 bases, in that order; junction bases with no gene match: 10. CDR3 size: 16 residues. CDR1 is SGHTA, CDR2 FQGTGA, per germline. DNA for the CDR3: TGTGCCAGCAGCTCCAACGGCGGGAGAGCAACCGGGGAGCTGTTTTTT. It translates to CASSSNGGRATGELFF.

This clone was counted a few times. The gene calls are TRBV5-4 and TRBJ2-7, with a weak D call TRBD1 (6 bases). This CDR3 contains 14 residues. From germline, CDR1 is SGHNT and CDR2 YYREEE (reference sequence). Trimming left V 4 bases short and J 0 bases short, with 11 bases between. DNA of the CDR3: TGTGCCAGCAGCGGGGACACCCCCTCCTACGAGCAGTACTTC. Protein product: CASSGDTPSYEQYF.

The chain is built from TRBV7-2 and TRBJ1-2, with D possibly matching TRBD1 (6 bases). V shed 5 bases and J shed 8 bases, with 18 bases lying between them. CDR3 length: 14 amino acids. CDR1 is SGHTA and CDR2 is FQGNSA in the germline V gene. In DNA, the CDR3 is TGTGCCAGCAGCCCCAGGCGGGGGGCGGACGGCTACACCTTC. It encodes CASSPRRGADGYTF.

The rearrangement joins TRBV28 to TRBJ2-7; D is perhaps TRBD2 (5 bases). Germline loops: CDR1 MDHEN, CDR2 SYDVKM. With 6 bases removed from V and 3 bases from J, the gap between germline ends came to 18 bases. The CDR3 extends over 15 amino acids. The CDR3 sequence: CASRPGFDDLYEQYF. The CDR3 nucleotides read TGTGCCAGCAGACCGGGGTTCGATGACCTCTACGAGCAGTACTTC.

A few counts support this clone. This sequence joins TRBV5-1 and TRBJ2-2, with D maybe TRBD2 (5 bases). Germline CDR1 SGHRS, CDR2 YFSETQ. The CDR3 length is 19 residues. V lost 4 bases to trimming and J lost 3 bases, with 25 bases between them. The CDR3 loop reads CASSPWGLDGITYTGELFF. For the CDR3, the DNA is TGCGCCAGCAGCCCATGGGGTTTGGACGGGATTACTTACACCGGGGAGCTGTTTTTT. Variable domain in full (rest from reference TRBV5-1 and TRBJ2-2): KAGVTQTPRYLIKTRGQQVTLSCSPISGHRSVSWYQQTPGQGLQFLFEYFSETQRNKGNFPGRFSGRQFSNSRSEMNVSTLELGDSALYLCASSPWGLDGITYTGELFFGEGSRLTVL.